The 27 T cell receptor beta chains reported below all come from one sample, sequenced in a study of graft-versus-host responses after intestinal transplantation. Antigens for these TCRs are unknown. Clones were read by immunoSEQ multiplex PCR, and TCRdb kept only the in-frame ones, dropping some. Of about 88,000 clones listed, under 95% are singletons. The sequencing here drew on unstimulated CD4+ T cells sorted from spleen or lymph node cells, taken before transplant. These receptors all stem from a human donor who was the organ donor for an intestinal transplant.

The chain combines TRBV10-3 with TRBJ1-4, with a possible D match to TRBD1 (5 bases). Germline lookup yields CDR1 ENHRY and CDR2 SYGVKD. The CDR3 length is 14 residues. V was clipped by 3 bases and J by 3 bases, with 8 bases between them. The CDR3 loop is CAISEGQPNEKLFF. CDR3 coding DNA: TGTGCCATCAGTGAAGGACAACCTAATGAAAAACTGTTTTTT.

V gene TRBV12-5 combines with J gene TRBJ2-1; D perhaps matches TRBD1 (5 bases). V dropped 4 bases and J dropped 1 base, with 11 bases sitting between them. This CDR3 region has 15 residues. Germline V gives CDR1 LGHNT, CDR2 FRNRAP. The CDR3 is CASGSRQISYNEQFF. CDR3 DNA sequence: TGTGCTAGTGGTTCGCGACAGATTTCCTACAATGAGCAGTTCTTC.

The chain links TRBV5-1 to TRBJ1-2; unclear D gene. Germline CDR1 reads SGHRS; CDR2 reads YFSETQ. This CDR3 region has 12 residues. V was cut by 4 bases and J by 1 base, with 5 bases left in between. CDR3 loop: CASSTNNYGYTF. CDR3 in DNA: TGCGCCAGCAGCACAAATAACTATGGCTACACCTTC.

CDR3 nucleotides: TGTGCCAGCAGCTTAGCGGGGCAAAGCACAGATACGCAGTATTTT. Its protein product is CASSLAGQSTDTQYF. V usage is TRBV7-9 and J usage is TRBJ2-3; tentative D call: TRBD1 (5 bases). The V end lost 0 bases, the J end lost 0 bases, and 7 bases lay between the germline ends. The CDR3 length is 15 residues. From germline, CDR1 is SEHNR and CDR2 FQNEAQ (reference sequence).

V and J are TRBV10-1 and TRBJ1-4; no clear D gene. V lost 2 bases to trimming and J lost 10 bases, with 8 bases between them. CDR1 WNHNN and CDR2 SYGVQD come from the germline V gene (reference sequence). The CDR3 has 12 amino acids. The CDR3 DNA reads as TGCGCCAGCAGTGAGGACGGACTAAAACTGTTTTTT. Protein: CASSEDGLKLFF.

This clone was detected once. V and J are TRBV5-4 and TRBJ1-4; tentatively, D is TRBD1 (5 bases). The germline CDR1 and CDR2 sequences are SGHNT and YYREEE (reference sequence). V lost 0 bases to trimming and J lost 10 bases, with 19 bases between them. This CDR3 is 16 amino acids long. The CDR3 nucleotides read TGTGCCAGCAGCTTGGAGGCGGGGCCGGGACGGGGAAAACTGTTTTTT. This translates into CASSLEAGPGRGKLFF.

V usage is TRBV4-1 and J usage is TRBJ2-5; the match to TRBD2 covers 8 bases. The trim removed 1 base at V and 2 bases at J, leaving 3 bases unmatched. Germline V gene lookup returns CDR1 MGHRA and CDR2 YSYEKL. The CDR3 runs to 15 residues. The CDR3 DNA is TGCGCCAGCAGCCAAGGCCGGGGGGGTCAAGAGACCCAGTACTTC. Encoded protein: CASSQGRGGQETQYF.

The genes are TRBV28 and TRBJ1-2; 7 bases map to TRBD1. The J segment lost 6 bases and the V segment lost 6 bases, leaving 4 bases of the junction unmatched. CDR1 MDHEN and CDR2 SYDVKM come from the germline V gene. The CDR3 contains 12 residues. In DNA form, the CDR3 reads TGTGCCAGCAGGGTGACAGGGCATGGCTACACCTTC. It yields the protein CASRVTGHGYTF.

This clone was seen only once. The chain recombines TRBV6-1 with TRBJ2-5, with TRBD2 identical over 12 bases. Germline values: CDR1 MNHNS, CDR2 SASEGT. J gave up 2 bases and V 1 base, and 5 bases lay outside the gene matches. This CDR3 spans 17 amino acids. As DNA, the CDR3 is TGTGCCAGCAGTGAAGTGGCTAGCGGGGGGGGGCAAGAGACCCAGTACTTC. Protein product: CASSEVASGGGQETQYF.

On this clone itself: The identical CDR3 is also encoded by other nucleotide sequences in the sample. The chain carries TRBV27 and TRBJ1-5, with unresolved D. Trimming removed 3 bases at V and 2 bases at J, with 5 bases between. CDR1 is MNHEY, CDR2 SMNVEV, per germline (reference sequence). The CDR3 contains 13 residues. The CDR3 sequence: CASSFQGNQPQHF. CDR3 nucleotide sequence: TGTGCCAGCAGTTTCCAGGGCAATCAGCCCCAGCATTTT.

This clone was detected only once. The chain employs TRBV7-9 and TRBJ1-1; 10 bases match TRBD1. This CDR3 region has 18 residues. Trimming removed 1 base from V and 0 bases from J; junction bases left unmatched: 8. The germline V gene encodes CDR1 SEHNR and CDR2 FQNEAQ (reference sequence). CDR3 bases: TGTGCCAGCAGCTTAGGTCGGACAGGGGGTGGTCTGAACACTGAAGCTTTCTTT. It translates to CASSLGRTGGGLNTEAFF.

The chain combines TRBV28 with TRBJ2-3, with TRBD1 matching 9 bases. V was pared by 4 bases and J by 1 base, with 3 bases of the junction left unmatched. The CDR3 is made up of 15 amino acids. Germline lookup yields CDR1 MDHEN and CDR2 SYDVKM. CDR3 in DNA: TGTGCCAGCAGTTCACAGGGGGCGGGCACAGATACGCAGTATTTT. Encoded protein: CASSSQGAGTDTQYF.

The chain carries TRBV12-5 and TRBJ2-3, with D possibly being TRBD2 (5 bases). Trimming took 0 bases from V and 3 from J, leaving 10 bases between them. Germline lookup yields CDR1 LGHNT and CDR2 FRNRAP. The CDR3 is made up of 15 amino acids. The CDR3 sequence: CASGLVFSGTDTQYF. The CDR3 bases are TGTGCTAGTGGTTTGGTGTTTTCGGGGACAGATACGCAGTATTTT.

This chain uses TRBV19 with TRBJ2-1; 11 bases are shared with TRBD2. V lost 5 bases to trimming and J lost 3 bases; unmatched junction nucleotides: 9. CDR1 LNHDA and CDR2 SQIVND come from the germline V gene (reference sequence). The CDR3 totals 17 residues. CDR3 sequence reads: CASSYRLAGLNYNEQFF. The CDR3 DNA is TGTGCCAGTAGTTATAGACTAGCGGGACTAAACTACAATGAGCAGTTCTTC.

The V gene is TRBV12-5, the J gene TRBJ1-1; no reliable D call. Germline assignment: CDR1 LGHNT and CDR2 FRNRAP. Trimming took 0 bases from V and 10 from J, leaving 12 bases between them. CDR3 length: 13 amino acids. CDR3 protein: CASGLVSGFGAFF. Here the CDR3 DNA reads TGTGCTAGTGGTTTGGTAAGCGGATTCGGAGCTTTCTTT.

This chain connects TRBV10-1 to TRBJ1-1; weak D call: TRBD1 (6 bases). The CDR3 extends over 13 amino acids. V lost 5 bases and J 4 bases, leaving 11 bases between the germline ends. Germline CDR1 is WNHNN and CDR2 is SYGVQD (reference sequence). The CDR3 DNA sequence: TGCGCCAGCAGTTCAGGGGATGGCACTGAAGCTTTCTTT. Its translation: CASSSGDGTEAFF.

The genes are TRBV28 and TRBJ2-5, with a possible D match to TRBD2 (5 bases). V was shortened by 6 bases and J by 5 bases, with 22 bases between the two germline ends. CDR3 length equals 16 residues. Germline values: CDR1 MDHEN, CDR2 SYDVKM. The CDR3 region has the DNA TGTGCCAGCAGCTCCAGGACCGGGGAGTCTCGGGAGACCCAGTACTTC. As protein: CASSSRTGESRETQYF.

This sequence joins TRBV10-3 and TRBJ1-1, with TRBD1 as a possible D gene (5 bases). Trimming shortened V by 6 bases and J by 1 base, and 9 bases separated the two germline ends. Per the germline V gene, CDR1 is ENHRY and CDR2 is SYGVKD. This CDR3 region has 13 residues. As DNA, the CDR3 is TGTGCCATCAGCGAGGGGAGGAACACTGAAGCTTTCTTT. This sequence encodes CAISEGRNTEAFF.

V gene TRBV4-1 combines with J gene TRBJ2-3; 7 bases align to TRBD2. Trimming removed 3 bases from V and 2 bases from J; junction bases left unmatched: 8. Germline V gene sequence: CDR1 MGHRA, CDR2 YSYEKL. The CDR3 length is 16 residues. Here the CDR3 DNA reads TGCGCCAGCAGCCAGACGGGGAGGGACTACACAGATACGCAGTATTTT. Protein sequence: CASSQTGRDYTDTQYF.

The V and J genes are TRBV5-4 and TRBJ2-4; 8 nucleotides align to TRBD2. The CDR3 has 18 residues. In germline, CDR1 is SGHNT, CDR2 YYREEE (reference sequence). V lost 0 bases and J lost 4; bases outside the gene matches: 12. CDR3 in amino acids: CASSLGARGGRIKNIQYF. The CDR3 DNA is TGTGCCAGCAGCTTGGGGGCCCGGGGGGGGCGTATTAAAAACATTCAGTACTTC.

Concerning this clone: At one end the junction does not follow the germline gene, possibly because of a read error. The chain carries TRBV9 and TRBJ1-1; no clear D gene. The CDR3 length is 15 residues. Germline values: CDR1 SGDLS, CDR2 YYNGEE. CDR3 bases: TGTGCCAGCAGCTGGAGTCGAGAGACGGGGAATTTAATGATCTTT. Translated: CASSWSRETGNLMIF.

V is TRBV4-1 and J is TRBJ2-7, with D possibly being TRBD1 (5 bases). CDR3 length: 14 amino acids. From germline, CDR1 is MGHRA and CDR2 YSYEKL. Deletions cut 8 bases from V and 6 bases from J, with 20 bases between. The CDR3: CASRRSARVVEQYF. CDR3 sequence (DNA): TGCGCCAGCCGGCGTTCAGCCAGGGTGGTCGAGCAGTACTTC.

CDR3 DNA sequence: TGTGCCAGCAGTTTTCGACTAGTAACCAATGAGCAGTTCTTC. This translates into CASSFRLVTNEQFF. The rearrangement links TRBV6-6 to TRBJ2-1, with D perhaps TRBD2 (6 bases). This CDR3 has 14 amino acids. V lost 4 bases and J lost 6, with 13 bases in between. Per the germline V gene, CDR1 is MNHNY and CDR2 is SVGAGI (reference sequence).

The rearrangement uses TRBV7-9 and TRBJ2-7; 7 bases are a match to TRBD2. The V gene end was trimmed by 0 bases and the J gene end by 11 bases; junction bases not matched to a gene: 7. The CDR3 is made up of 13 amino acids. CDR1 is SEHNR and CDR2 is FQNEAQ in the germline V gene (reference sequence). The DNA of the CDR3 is TGTGCCAGCAGCTTAGCGACTAGCCGGCTAGAGTACTTC. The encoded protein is CASSLATSRLEYF.

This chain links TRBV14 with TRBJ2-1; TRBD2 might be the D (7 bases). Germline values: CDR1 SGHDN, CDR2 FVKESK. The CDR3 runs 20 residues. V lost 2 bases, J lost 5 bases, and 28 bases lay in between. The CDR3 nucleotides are TGTGCCAGCAGCCAAAGATTCAGGGGTGGGACTATCCTCTATAACAATGAGCAGTTCTTC. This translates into CASSQRFRGGTILYNNEQFF.

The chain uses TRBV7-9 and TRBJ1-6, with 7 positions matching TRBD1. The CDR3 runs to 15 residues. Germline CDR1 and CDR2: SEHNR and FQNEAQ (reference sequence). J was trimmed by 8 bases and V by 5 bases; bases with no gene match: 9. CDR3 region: CASSLPRQGDSPLHF. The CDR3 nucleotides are TGTGCCAGCAGCCTACCCCGACAGGGCGATTCACCCCTCCACTTT.

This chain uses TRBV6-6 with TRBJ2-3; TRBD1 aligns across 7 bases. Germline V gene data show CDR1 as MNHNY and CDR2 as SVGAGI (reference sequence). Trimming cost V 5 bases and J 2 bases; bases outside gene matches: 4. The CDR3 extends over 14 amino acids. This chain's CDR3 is CASSRDSPTDTQYF. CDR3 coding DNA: TGTGCCAGCAGTAGGGACAGCCCCACAGATACGCAGTATTTT.